This T cell receptor beta chain was found in a study of shared clonotypes between healthy human individuals. The overall study: CD4 naive cells filled three plates per donor, CD4 memory three, CD8 naive two and CD8 memory one.

The CDR3 spans 15 residues. Germline assignment: CDR1 SGHRS and CDR2 YFSETQ. The V and J ends lost 0 bases and 3 bases respectively, with 10 bases between them. A few counts support this clone. No antigen is known for it. Sequencing was at deep level. Generated by immunoSEQ multiplex PCR, the TCRdb table keeps only in-frame clones and is missing some. The table shows 850,000 to 1,200,000 clones, with 65% to 80% occurring only once. Broader study findings: Against clonotypes common to all four donors, non-shared ones had lower generation probabilities. Naive subsets typically showed greater estimated richness than memory subsets.

The receptor was isolated from a man younger than 35 in good health. Material: memory CD4+ T cells sorted from blood. As to subset: CD45RA-negative fraction. The chain couples TRBV5-1 to TRBJ1-5, with no clear D. For the CDR3, the DNA is TGCGCCAGCAGCTTGGAGGGAAGAGCCAATCAGCCCCAGCATTTT. It is translated as CASSLEGRANQPQHF.